Below, one T cell receptor (beta chain) is given with its context. No antigen is known for it. Per-base quality was not reported, and no clone a single base away is much larger than it. Trimming takes 0 bases from V and 6 bases from J, and the germline ends sit 8 bases apart. From the cysteine through the phenylalanine, the CDR3 covers 13 amino acids. The DNA shown is the 39-base CDR3, in frame from base 1. CDR1 and CDR2 were assigned from the germline V gene as LGHNA and YNFKEQ. RNA was extracted using the RNeasy kit, and roughly 0.5 to 1 ug of the RNA was reverse transcribed with random hexamers. The immunoSEQ multiplex PCR assay, covering 54 Vbeta and 13 Jbeta segments, was used to amplify TCR beta CDR3 regions. Bias from PCR amplification was corrected by using a synthetic template baseline for primer optimization and for computational correction. As for how the authors treated the data: Reads were annotated to V, D and J genes per IMGT and analyzed with immunoSEQ Analyzer, keeping only productive sequences. Clonality was computed as one minus Shannon entropy normalized by log2 of the number of productive unique sequences. For each patient and control, public and private clones were evaluated within the 100 most prevalent clones. A clone was defined as Susac-specific if it was absent from the healthy and MS cohorts, from 950 to 1,300 published viral clones and from other ImmuneACCESS disease sequences. TCRdb cleaned the public reads at Q25 with fastp, built clones with MiXCR and kept in-frame beta chains. Duplicate CDR3 protein sequences are folded into a single record with the most common DNA and genes. In this record, the V and J calls reflect TCRdb's handling and not the investigators' own analysis. Here the sample has about 280,000 distinct CDR3 sequences; roughly 81% occur a single time. Of the sample, around 0.12% is held by the ten largest clones.

This entry comes from a study of CD8 T cells in Susac syndrome (dated by TCRdb to about 2019). Notes on the research overall: Whether CD8+ T cell activation and differentiation in Susac syndrome was antigen driven was tested using repertoire sequencing. Clonality of the CD8+ T cell repertoire was compared between about a dozen healthy donors, roughly 14 Susac syndrome patients and some 15 multiple sclerosis patients. What the study reported, not specific to this receptor: The number of individuals in the TCR sequencing and HLA analysis was acknowledged as relatively small.

Peripheral blood CD8+ and CD4+ T cells from healthy donors, Susac syndrome patients and multiple sclerosis patients were profiled using high-throughput TCR beta sequencing. The multiple sclerosis controls were treatment-naive patients whose relapsing-remitting disease, either stable or active, fulfilled the revised McDonald criteria. Bulk CD8+ and CD4+ T cells were purified by magnetic negative isolation, whereas CD8+ TEMRA cells were enriched by FACS. Blood was collected in EDTA tubes and processed within 24 hours, with PBMCs isolated through density gradient centrifugation. PBMCs intended for TCR sequencing were cryopreserved in liquid nitrogen and were subsequently thawed in a 37 degrees C water bath. Purity of sorted or isolated CD4+, CD8+ and CD8+ TEMRA cells was at least 90%.

The TCR originated in a human donor with multiple sclerosis. The chain is assembled from TRBV4-2 and TRBJ1-2, and possibly TRBD1, on 5 matching bases. Sequencing used CD8+ T cells from PBMCs. The CDR3 protein is CASSQETGDGYTF. The base sequence is TGTGCCAGCAGCCAAGAAACGGGGGATGGCTACACCTTC.